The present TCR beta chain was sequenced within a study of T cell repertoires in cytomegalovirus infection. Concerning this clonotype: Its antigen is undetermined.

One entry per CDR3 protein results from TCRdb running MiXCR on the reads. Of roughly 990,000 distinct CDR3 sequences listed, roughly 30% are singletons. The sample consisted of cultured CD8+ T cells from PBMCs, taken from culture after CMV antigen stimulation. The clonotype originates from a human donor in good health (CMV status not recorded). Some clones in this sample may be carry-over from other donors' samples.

The CDR3 spells CASSLRSGVSNQPQHF. The CDR3 coding sequence is TGTGCCAGCAGCCTCAGGTCAGGCGTTAGCAATCAGCCCCAGCATTTT. The gene calls are TRBV7-2 and TRBJ1-5; the D is unclear. The germline V gene has CDR1 SGHTA and CDR2 FQGNSA. The length of the CDR3 is 16 residues. V lost 5 bases and J lost 0, with 14 bases in between.